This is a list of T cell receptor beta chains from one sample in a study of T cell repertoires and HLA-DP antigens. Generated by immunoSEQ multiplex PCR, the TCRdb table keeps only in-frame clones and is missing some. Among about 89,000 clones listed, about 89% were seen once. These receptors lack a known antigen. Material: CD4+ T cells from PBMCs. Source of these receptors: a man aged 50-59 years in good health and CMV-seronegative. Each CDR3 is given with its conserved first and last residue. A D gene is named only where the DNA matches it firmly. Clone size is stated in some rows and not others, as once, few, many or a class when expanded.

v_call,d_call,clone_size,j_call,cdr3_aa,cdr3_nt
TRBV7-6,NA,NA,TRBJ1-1,CASSPAGGVTEAFF,TGTGCCAGCAGCCCGGCGGGGGGAGTCACTGAAGCTTTCTTT
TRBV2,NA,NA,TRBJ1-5,CASRGDIYSNQPQHF,TGTGCCAGCAGGGGAGACATTTATAGCAATCAGCCCCAGCATTTT
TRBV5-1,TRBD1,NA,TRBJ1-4,CASSSGTAVNEKLFF,TGCGCCAGCAGCTCAGGGACAGCCGTTAATGAAAAACTGTTTTTT
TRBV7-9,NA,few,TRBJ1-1,CASSPKHRVGTEAFF,TGTGCCAGCAGCCCTAAACACAGGGTCGGCACTGAAGCTTTCTTT
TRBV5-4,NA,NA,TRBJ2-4,CASSPTQGVNIQYF,TGTGCCAGCAGCCCTACGCAGGGAGTCAACATTCAGTACTTC
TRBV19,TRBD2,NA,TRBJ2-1,CASSTGTRVGGEHEQFF,TGTGCCAGTAGTACCGGGACCCGAGTGGGAGGGGAGCATGAGCAGTTCTTC
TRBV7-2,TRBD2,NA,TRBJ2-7,CASSPPRGGSGSLEQYF,TGTGCCAGCAGCCCGCCGCGGGGGGGTAGCGGGAGTCTCGAGCAGTACTTC
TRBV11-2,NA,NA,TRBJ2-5,CASSFSVETQYF,TGTGCCAGCAGCTTCTCAGTAGAGACCCAGTACTTC
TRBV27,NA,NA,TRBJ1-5,CASSLKGRTTNSNQPQHF,TGTGCCAGCAGTTTAAAGGGACGGACGACTAATAGCAATCAGCCCCAGCATTTT
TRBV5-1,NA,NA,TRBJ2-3,CASSSRGASTDTQYF,TGCGCCAGCAGCTCGCGGGGAGCTAGCACAGATACGCAGTATTTT
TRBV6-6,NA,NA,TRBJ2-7,CASSYQGDNSYEQYF,TGTGCCAGCAGTTACCAAGGGGACAACTCCTACGAGCAGTACTTC
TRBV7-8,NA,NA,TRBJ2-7,CASSLGGGTYFSYEQYF,TGTGCCAGCAGCTTAGGGGGTGGGACGTACTTCTCCTACGAGCAGTACTTC
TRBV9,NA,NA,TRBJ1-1,CASSGQGQREAFF,TGTGCCAGCAGCGGCCAAGGACAGCGAGAAGCTTTCTTT
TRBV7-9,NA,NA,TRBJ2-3,CASSQDRISTDTQYF,TGTGCCAGCAGCCAAGACAGAATTAGCACAGATACGCAGTATTTT
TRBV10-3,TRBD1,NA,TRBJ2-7,CAISGTGTGTYEQYF,TGTGCCATCAGTGGGACCGGGACAGGGACCTACGAGCAGTACTTC
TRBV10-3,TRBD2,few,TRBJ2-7,CAISASSGKDEQYF,TGTGCCATCAGTGCGTCTAGCGGGAAGGACGAGCAGTACTTC
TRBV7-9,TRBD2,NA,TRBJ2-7,CASSPREESRSEQYF,TGTGCCAGCAGTCCCCGGGAGGAGTCTCGAAGCGAGCAGTACTTC